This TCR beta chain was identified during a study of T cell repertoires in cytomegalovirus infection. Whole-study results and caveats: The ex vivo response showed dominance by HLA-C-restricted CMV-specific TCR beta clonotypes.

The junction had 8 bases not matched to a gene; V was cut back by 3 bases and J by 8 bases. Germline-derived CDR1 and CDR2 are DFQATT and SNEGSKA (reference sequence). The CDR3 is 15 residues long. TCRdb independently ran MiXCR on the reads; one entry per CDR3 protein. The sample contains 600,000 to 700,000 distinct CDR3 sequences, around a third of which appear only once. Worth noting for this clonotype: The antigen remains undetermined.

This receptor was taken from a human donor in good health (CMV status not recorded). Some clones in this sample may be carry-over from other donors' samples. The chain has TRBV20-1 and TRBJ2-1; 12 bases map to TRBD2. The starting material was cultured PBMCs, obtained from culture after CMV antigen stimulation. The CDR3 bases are TGCAGTGCTAGGACTAGCGGGAGTGGAAAGGATGAGCAGTTCTTC. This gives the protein CSARTSGSGKDEQFF.